The 8 T cell receptor beta chains below all came from one sample that was sequenced in a study of T-cell reconstitution after alpha-beta-depleted transplantation in children. TCRbeta library construction was performed incorporating unique molecular identifiers. TCRdb itself ran the PCR reads through MiXCR, one entry per CDR3 protein. The data show approximately 500,000 distinct CDR3 sequences, with about 10% seen just once and just over 2% held by the top ten. Sequencing was performed on PBMCs, taken before TCRalphabeta/CD19-depleted stem cell transplant. These receptors were collected from a child younger than 10 with inherited bone marrow failure, due to receive a stem cell transplant.

This clonotype was counted ten times or more. V and J are TRBV28 and TRBJ2-3; 11 bases agree with TRBD2. The CDR3 covers 16 residues. Germline values: CDR1 MDHEN, CDR2 SYDVKM. The V gene end was trimmed by 5 bases and the J gene end by 6 bases; junction bases not matched to a gene: 10. The CDR3 DNA sequence: TGTGCCAGCAGTACCTTAGCGGGAGGGAAGCGGGATACGCAGTATTTT. Residues: CASSTLAGGKRDTQYF.

This clonotype was recorded many times. V usage is TRBV29-1 and J usage is TRBJ2-5; 9 bases fit TRBD1. V dropped 6 bases and J dropped 3; count of bases not matched to a gene: 8. The CDR3 runs to 14 residues. Germline V gives CDR1 SQVTM, CDR2 ANQGSEA. CDR3 residues: CSVRGRDREETQYF. The DNA for the CDR3 is TGCAGCGTCCGAGGCCGGGACAGGGAAGAGACCCAGTACTTC.

This clonotype showed up just a few times. This sequence joins TRBV11-2 and TRBJ2-7; TRBD2 matches 11 bases. The CDR3 runs to 18 residues. V gave up 8 bases and J gave up 1 base; unmatched junction bases: 16. Germline-derived CDR1 and CDR2 are SGHAT and FQNNGV. The CDR3 is CASHPPGVIAGGSYEQYF. The CDR3 DNA follows: TGTGCCAGCCACCCCCCAGGGGTAATAGCGGGAGGGTCCTACGAGCAGTACTTC.

The sample holds a few counts of this clonotype. This sequence joins TRBV7-9 and TRBJ2-1; possible D gene TRBD2, 5 bases. The CDR3 extends over 16 amino acids. Germline CDR1 reads SEHNR; CDR2 reads FQNEAQ (reference sequence). V lost 5 bases to trimming and J lost 3 bases, with 17 bases between them. This CDR3 is CASSPGEPGYYNEQFF. In DNA form, the CDR3 reads TGTGCCAGCAGCCCTGGGGAGCCAGGATACTACAATGAGCAGTTCTTC.

The sample holds a few counts of this clonotype. The J gene is TRBJ2-2, the V gene TRBV27; D assignment may be TRBD1 or TRBD2 (5 bases each). The CDR3 totals 17 residues. V was shortened by 2 bases and J by 5 bases, with 18 bases between the two germline ends. Germline loops: CDR1 MNHEY, CDR2 SMNVEV (reference sequence). This chain's CDR3 is CASSLHRDGVRTGELFF. The CDR3 DNA sequence: TGTGCCAGCAGTTTACACCGGGACGGAGTTCGAACCGGGGAGCTGTTTTTT.

The chain combines TRBV20-1 with TRBJ2-5; 9 positions match TRBD2. The CDR3 length is 17 residues. V was pared by 2 bases and J by 5 bases, with 15 bases of the junction left unmatched. Germline assignment: CDR1 DFQATT and CDR2 SNEGSKA (reference sequence). For the CDR3, the DNA is TGCAGTGCTAGACCGACCTTGGCGGGAGGGCCCGAGGAGACCCAGTACTTC. Translated: CSARPTLAGGPEETQYF.

This clonotype appeared many times. V gene TRBV27 combines with J gene TRBJ2-7; D is perhaps TRBD1 (5 bases). The CDR3 runs 15 residues. Germline loops: CDR1 MNHEY, CDR2 SMNVEV (reference sequence). With 2 bases removed from V and 3 bases from J, the gap between germline ends came to 14 bases. Here the CDR3 reads CASSLAGNFGYEQYF. CDR3 DNA: TGTGCCAGCAGTTTAGCAGGGAACTTCGGCTACGAGCAGTACTTC.

For this clonotype: This sequence may be a read error, since a much larger clone differs from it by one base. The chain couples TRBV7-9 to TRBJ2-2; 9 bases fit TRBD1. The CDR3 is 16 residues long. The V gene end was trimmed by 5 bases and the J gene end by 4 bases; junction bases not matched to a gene: 8. Per the germline V gene, CDR1 is SEHNR and CDR2 is FQNEAQ (reference sequence). CDR3 nucleotide sequence: TGTGCCAGCAGCCAGCAGGGACAGGGAAGCACCGGGGAGCTGTTTTTT. Translated, it gives CASSQQGQGSTGELFF.